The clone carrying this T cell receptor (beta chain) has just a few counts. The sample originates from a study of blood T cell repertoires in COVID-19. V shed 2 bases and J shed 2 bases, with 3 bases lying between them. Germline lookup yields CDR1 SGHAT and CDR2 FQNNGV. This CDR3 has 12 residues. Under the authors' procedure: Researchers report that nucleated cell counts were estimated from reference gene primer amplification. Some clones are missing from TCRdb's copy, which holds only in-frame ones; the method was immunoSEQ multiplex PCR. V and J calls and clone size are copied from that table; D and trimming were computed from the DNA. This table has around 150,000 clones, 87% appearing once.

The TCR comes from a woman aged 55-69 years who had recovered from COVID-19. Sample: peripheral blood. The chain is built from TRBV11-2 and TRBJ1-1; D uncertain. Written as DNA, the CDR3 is TGTGCCAGCAGCTTAATAAACACTGAAGCTTTCTTT. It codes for CASSLINTEAFF.